These 20 T cell receptor beta chains came from one sample sequenced in a study of human T cells and chemical hapten exposure (dated by TCRdb to the early 2020s). The time point label, as the study defines it: patch test 1, 2 weeks after DPC sensitization. The treatment or condition label here, explained by the study, means: therapeutic diphenylcyclopropenone sensitization with weekly scalp DPC. The method behind the library was RACE. Sequencing was performed on a NextSeq 500. The public reads were run again by TCRdb, first through fastp at Q25 and then through MiXCR, and only productive beta chains were kept. Records with the same CDR3 protein are collapsed into one entry carrying the most frequent genes and DNA. Across this sample there are 150,000 to 200,000 distinct CDR3 sequences, with around 13% seen only once. 1.5% to 2% of the sample goes to the ten largest clones. The material sequenced was whole blood, taken in connection with sensitization to the hapten diphenylcyclopropenone (DPC). These receptor sequences come from a young woman with alopecia areata. Some clones in this sample may be carry-over from other donors' samples.

The chain uses TRBV7-6 and TRBJ1-6, with TRBD1 as a possible D gene (5 bases). Per the germline V gene, CDR1 is SGHVS and CDR2 is FNYEAQ. The CDR3 has 16 residues. V was shortened by 1 base and J by 9 bases, with 16 bases between the two germline ends. CDR3 bases: TGTGCCAGCAGCTTAGTGTCGGGAGGGGTTGGTTCACCCCTCCACTTT. It is translated as CASSLVSGGVGSPLHF.

This clonotype was seen a handful of times. The chain recombines TRBV29-1 with TRBJ1-4; maybe TRBD1 (5 bases). CDR3 length equals 13 residues. Germline V CDR1 and CDR2: SQVTM, ANQGSEA. The V end was cut by 3 bases, the J end by 7 bases, with 12 bases between. Here the CDR3 reads CSVDPPGIEKLFF. The CDR3 DNA sequence: TGCAGCGTTGACCCCCCAGGGATTGAAAAACTGTTTTTT.

The J gene is TRBJ2-1, the V gene TRBV12-3 or TRBV12-4, with 9 bases matching TRBD2. This CDR3 is 17 amino acids long. Trimming removed 3 bases from V and 1 base from J; junction bases left unmatched: 7. Written as DNA, the CDR3 is TGTGCCAGCAGTTTGCGGCTAGCGGGAAAGTCCTACAATGAGCAGTTCTTC. It yields the protein CASSLRLAGKSYNEQFF.

A few counts support this clonotype. The chain couples TRBV7-2 to TRBJ2-3; the match to TRBD2 covers 7 bases. Losses at the gene ends were 3 bases for V and 1 base for J; bases not matched to a gene: 4. From germline, CDR1 is SGHTA and CDR2 FQGNSA. CDR3 size: 15 residues. CDR3 DNA: TGTGCCAGCAGCTTTTACACTAGCGGCACAGATACGCAGTATTTT. Encoded protein: CASSFYTSGTDTQYF.

The sample holds a few counts of this clonotype. The chain has TRBV2 and TRBJ2-7, with 7 bases that match TRBD1. This CDR3 has 14 amino acids. The V segment lost 6 bases and the J segment 0 bases; nucleotides outside the gene matches: 5. Looked up from germline, CDR1 is SNHLY and CDR2 is FYNNEI. The DNA for the CDR3 is TGTGCCAGCAGGAAGACAGGGCCCTCCTACGAGCAGTACTTC. It yields the protein CASRKTGPSYEQYF.

CDR3 sequence: CASTQPVADKKLFF. CDR3 in DNA: TGTGCCAGCACCCAACCCGTGGCAGACAAAAAACTGTTTTTT. The chain employs TRBV28 and TRBJ1-4, with D unclear. This CDR3 region has 14 residues. Per germline, CDR1 MDHEN and CDR2 SYDVKM. Between the trimmed V and J ends, which lost 7 bases and 9 bases, there was a span of 18 bases. Full variable domain (missing parts from reference TRBV28 and TRBJ1-4): DVKVTQSSRYLVKRTGEKVFLECVQDMDHENMFWYRQDPGLGLRLIYFSYDVKMKEKGDIPEGYSVSREKKERFSLILESASTNQTSMYLCASTQPVADKKLFFGSGTQLSVL.

Here the CDR3 reads CASSQDHGIFEAFF. DNA for the CDR3: TGTGCCAGCAGCCAAGATCACGGGATCTTTGAAGCTTTCTTT. The chain employs TRBV3-1 and TRBJ1-1; no reliable D call. The CDR3 consists of 14 residues. CDR1 is LGHDT and CDR2 is YNNKEL in the germline V gene (reference sequence). The V gene lost 0 bases and the J gene lost 7 bases, with 12 bases spanning the gap. The full variable domain, in which reference TRBV3-1 and TRBJ1-1 provide the parts outside the CDR3, is DTAVSQTPKYLVTQMGNDKSIKCEQNLGHDTMYWYKQDSKKFLKIMFSYNNKELIINETVPNRFSPKSPDKAHLNLHINSLELGDSAVYFCASSQDHGIFEAFFGQGTRLTVV.

This rearrangement joins TRBV6-6 to TRBJ2-7; D unresolved. Germline CDR1 and CDR2: MNHNY and SVGAGI (reference sequence). V gave up 2 bases and J gave up 0 bases, with 5 bases separating them. The CDR3 loop spans 13 amino acids. CDR3 DNA: TGTGCCAGCAGTTACGATCTCTCCTACGAGCAGTACTTC. It encodes CASSYDLSYEQYF.

This chain joins TRBV28 and TRBJ2-3; D is ambiguous. The germline V gene has CDR1 MDHEN and CDR2 SYDVKM. Trimming cost V 4 bases and J 7 bases, with 12 bases left between them. CDR3 length equals 13 residues. The CDR3: CASSSTPIHTQYF. The CDR3, as DNA: TGTGCCAGCAGTTCGACACCCATACATACGCAGTATTTT. Complete variable domain (other parts from reference TRBV28 and TRBJ2-3): DVKVTQSSRYLVKRTGEKVFLECVQDMDHENMFWYRQDPGLGLRLIYFSYDVKMKEKGDIPEGYSVSREKKERFSLILESASTNQTSMYLCASSSTPIHTQYFGPGTRLTVL.

This clonotype was picked up a small number of times. The gene calls are TRBV4-2 and TRBJ2-7; D is ambiguous. The CDR3 runs 15 residues. Germline CDR1 LGHNA, CDR2 YNFKEQ. The V end lost 3 bases, the J end lost 2 bases, and 14 bases lay between the germline ends. CDR3 in amino acids: CASSHVKRETYEQYF. Written as DNA, the CDR3 is TGTGCCAGCAGCCATGTTAAAAGGGAAACCTACGAGCAGTACTTC.

The chain recombines TRBV20-1 with TRBJ1-1; TRBD1 agrees at 7 bases. CDR3 length: 16 residues. Unmatched junction bases numbered 10, after V lost 2 bases and J lost 1 base. CDR1 is DFQATT, CDR2 SNEGSKA, per germline (reference sequence). CDR3 DNA: TGCAGTGCTAGAAGAGGGGGCCATCTTCCGAACACTGAAGCTTTCTTT. Translating gives CSARRGGHLPNTEAFF.

Many counts were recorded for this clonotype. The chain is built from TRBV19 and TRBJ1-5; D remains ambiguous. The CDR3 covers 15 residues. Per germline, CDR1 LNHDA and CDR2 SQIVND (reference sequence). V was clipped by 5 bases and J by 1 base, with 12 bases between them. The chain's CDR3 is CASSDGFRSNQPQHF. Written as DNA, the CDR3 is TGTGCCAGTAGTGACGGCTTTCGAAGCAATCAGCCCCAGCATTTT.

This chain uses TRBV6-2 or TRBV6-3 with TRBJ1-2, with a weak D call TRBD1 (6 bases). The ends were cut back, 5 bases at V and 5 bases at J, with 15 bases in the middle. The CDR3 consists of 14 residues. The germline V gene has CDR1 MNHEY and CDR2 SVGEGT. CDR3 bases: TGTGCCAGCAGTCGGCAACAGGGCTCGTATGGCTACACCTTC. Translation: CASSRQQGSYGYTF.

This clonotype has a handful of counts. V usage is TRBV5-5 and J usage is TRBJ1-1; D possibly corresponds to TRBD1 (5 bases). This CDR3 has 14 residues. CDR1 is SGHKS, CDR2 YYEKEE, per germline (reference sequence). V was cut by 2 bases and J by 1 base, with 9 bases left in between. CDR3: CASSFGHPNTEAFF. The DNA of the CDR3 is TGTGCCAGCAGCTTTGGACACCCGAACACTGAAGCTTTCTTT.

The chain is built from TRBV30 and TRBJ1-2; perhaps TRBD1 as D (6 bases). This CDR3 has 13 residues. Germline assignment: CDR1 GTSNPN and CDR2 SVGIG (reference sequence). Deletions cut 4 bases from V and 4 bases from J, with 13 bases between. CDR3 DNA: TGTGCCTGGACCCGGACAGCCACCTATGGCTACACCTTC. This gives the protein CAWTRTATYGYTF.

Concerning this clonotype itself: This may come from a read error, since a much larger clone is one base off. V usage is TRBV28 and J usage is TRBJ2-5, with a weak D call TRBD2 (5 bases). V lost 2 bases to trimming and J lost 0 bases, with 7 bases between them. CDR3 size: 14 residues. Per germline, CDR1 MDHEN and CDR2 SYDVKM. CDR3 in amino acids: CASSLREYQETQYF. DNA for the CDR3: TGTGCCAGCAGTTTAAGGGAGTACCAAGAGACCCAGTACTTC.

This sequence joins TRBV28 and TRBJ1-1, with D perhaps matching TRBD1 (6 bases). The germline V gene has CDR1 MDHEN and CDR2 SYDVKM. V dropped 4 bases and J dropped 1 base, with 10 bases sitting between them. This CDR3 spans 14 amino acids. CDR3 bases: TGTGCCAGCAGTTCGCCGGGACAGAACACTGAAGCTTTCTTT. The encoded protein is CASSSPGQNTEAFF.

This clonotype showed up just a few times. This chain links TRBV5-1 with TRBJ2-5; D gene ambiguous. This CDR3 region has 15 residues. Trimming removed 0 bases from V and 0 bases from J, with 9 bases in between. Germline loops: CDR1 SGHRS, CDR2 YFSETQ. Here the CDR3 DNA reads TGCGCCAGCAGCTTGGGCCAAACGTACCAAGAGACCCAGTACTTC. Its protein is CASSLGQTYQETQYF. Using reference TRBV5-1 and TRBJ2-5 for the parts outside the CDR3, the full variable domain is KAGVTQTPRYLIKTRGQQVTLSCSPISGHRSVSWYQQTPGQGLQFLFEYFSETQRNKGNFPGRFSGRQFSNSRSEMNVSTLELGDSALYLCASSLGQTYQETQYFGPGTRLLVL.

This clonotype was picked up a small number of times. V usage is TRBV6-6 and J usage is TRBJ2-1, with 7 bases matching TRBD1. The CDR3 extends over 15 amino acids. The trim removed 5 bases at V and 2 bases at J, leaving 6 bases unmatched. From germline, CDR1 is MNHNY and CDR2 SVGAGI (reference sequence). The CDR3 DNA is TGTGCCAGCAGTCGTACACAGGGGACCTACAATGAGCAGTTCTTC. This codes for CASSRTQGTYNEQFF.

In this sample, this clonotype turned up many times. The V and J genes are TRBV11-2 and TRBJ1-2; D gene unclear. Per the germline V gene, CDR1 is SGHAT and CDR2 is FQNNGV. The germline V and J ends were trimmed by 5 bases and 7 bases, with 14 bases remaining between them. This CDR3 spans 13 amino acids. The CDR3 loop reads CASSRPRSFGYTF. The CDR3 bases are TGTGCCAGCAGCCGCCCCAGGTCTTTTGGCTACACCTTC. Filled out from reference TRBV11-2 and TRBJ1-2, the complete variable domain reads EAGVAQSPRYKIIEKRQSVAFWCNPISGHATLYWYQQILGQGPKLLIQFQNNGVVDDSQLPKDRFSAERLKGVDSTLKIQPAKLEDSAVYLCASSRPRSFGYTFGSGTRLTVV.